A selection of T cell receptor beta chains follows, all from one sample in a study of shared clonotypes between healthy human individuals. Sequenced by immunoSEQ multiplex PCR; TCRdb stores in-frame clones only, minus some. The sample has some 650,000 clones, more than 95% seen once. Sequencing was carried out using naive CD4+ T cells sorted from blood. The receptors stem from a woman aged 25 to 45 in good health. Both conserved end residues are part of each CDR3. A D gene is named only where the DNA matches it firmly. Clone size is shown for a subset of rows, as once, few, many or a class of expanded clone.

j_gene: TRBJ1-1
abundance: .
v_gene: TRBV20-1
d_gene: .
CDR3aa: CSARGDPEAFF
CDR3nt: TGCAGTGCGAGGGGGGATCCTGAAGCTTTCTTT

j_gene: TRBJ2-2
abundance: few
v_gene: TRBV7-9
d_gene: TRBD2
CDR3aa: CASSKGLAGANTGELFF
CDR3nt: TGTGCCAGCAGCAAGGGACTAGCGGGAGCGAACACCGGGGAGCTGTTTTTT

j_gene: TRBJ1-1
abundance: .
v_gene: TRBV6-5
d_gene: .
CDR3aa: CASRLRMNTEAFF
CDR3nt: TGTGCCAGCAGGCTCCGAATGAACACTGAAGCTTTCTTT

j_gene: TRBJ2-1
abundance: .
v_gene: TRBV28
d_gene: .
CDR3aa: CASSSTAFGVYNEQFF
CDR3nt: TGTGCCAGCAGTTCGACAGCATTCGGGGTATACAATGAGCAGTTCTTC

j_gene: TRBJ2-7
abundance: once
v_gene: TRBV5-6
d_gene: .
CDR3aa: CASSLLYRSYEQYF
CDR3nt: TGTGCCAGCAGCTTACTATACAGGTCCTACGAGCAGTACTTC

j_gene: TRBJ2-5
abundance: .
v_gene: TRBV4-2
d_gene: .
CDR3aa: CASSQEVLRQETQYF
CDR3nt: TGTGCCAGCAGCCAAGAAGTTTTAAGGCAAGAGACCCAGTACTTC

j_gene: TRBJ2-7
abundance: .
v_gene: TRBV2
d_gene: .
CDR3aa: CASSARDGPYEQYF
CDR3nt: TGTGCCAGCAGTGCCCGGGACGGACCCTACGAGCAGTACTTC

j_gene: TRBJ1-1
abundance: .
v_gene: TRBV5-1
d_gene: TRBD1
CDR3aa: CASSQDRPTEAFF
CDR3nt: TGCGCCAGCAGCCAGGACAGGCCCACTGAAGCTTTCTTT

j_gene: TRBJ2-7
abundance: .
v_gene: TRBV29-1
d_gene: TRBD1
CDR3aa: CSVGQRNSYEQYF
CDR3nt: TGCAGCGTGGGACAGAGGAACTCCTACGAGCAGTACTTC

j_gene: TRBJ2-2
abundance: .
v_gene: TRBV5-1
d_gene: .
CDR3aa: CASSLRVDGELFF
CDR3nt: TGCGCCAGCAGCTTAAGGGTTGACGGGGAGCTGTTTTTT

j_gene: TRBJ1-4
abundance: .
v_gene: TRBV2
d_gene: TRBD1
CDR3aa: CASSRGQGSEKLFF
CDR3nt: TGTGCCAGCAGCCGGGGACAGGGTAGCGAAAAACTGTTTTTT

j_gene: TRBJ2-1
abundance: .
v_gene: TRBV6-1
d_gene: TRBD2
CDR3aa: CASNSGSYYNEQFF
CDR3nt: TGTGCCAGCAATAGCGGGAGTTACTACAATGAGCAGTTCTTC

j_gene: TRBJ2-5
abundance: .
v_gene: TRBV10-1
d_gene: .
CDR3aa: CASYTDDRQETQYF
CDR3nt: TGCGCCAGCTATACTGATGACAGGCAAGAGACCCAGTACTTC

j_gene: TRBJ1-2
abundance: .
v_gene: TRBV11-2
d_gene: .
CDR3aa: CASSLLAIGSEYGYTF
CDR3nt: TGTGCCAGCAGCTTACTGGCCATCGGCTCGGAATATGGCTACACCTTC

j_gene: TRBJ1-1
abundance: .
v_gene: TRBV6-5
d_gene: TRBD1
CDR3aa: CASSGVSRGGTEAFF
CDR3nt: TGTGCCAGCAGCGGCGTCTCCAGGGGGGGCACTGAAGCTTTCTTT

j_gene: TRBJ2-1
abundance: .
v_gene: TRBV19
d_gene: .
CDR3aa: CASSPGVANNEQFF
CDR3nt: TGTGCCAGTAGTCCTGGGGTCGCCAACAATGAGCAGTTCTTC

j_gene: TRBJ2-7
abundance: .
v_gene: TRBV7-9
d_gene: .
CDR3aa: CASSSTGLAPLYEQYF
CDR3nt: TGTGCCAGCAGCTCGACCGGTCTAGCGCCTCTGTACGAGCAGTACTTC

j_gene: TRBJ2-5
abundance: .
v_gene: TRBV28
d_gene: .
CDR3aa: CASSLFGPQETQYF
CDR3nt: TGTGCCAGCAGTCTCTTTGGGCCCCAAGAGACCCAGTACTTC

j_gene: TRBJ1-2
abundance: .
v_gene: TRBV19
d_gene: TRBD1
CDR3aa: CASSIDREYGYTF
CDR3nt: TGTGCCAGTAGTATCGACAGGGAGTATGGCTACACCTTC

j_gene: TRBJ2-1
abundance: .
v_gene: TRBV7-9
d_gene: TRBD2
CDR3aa: CASSLTSGTNNEQFF
CDR3nt: TGTGCCAGCAGCTTAACTAGCGGGACGAACAATGAGCAGTTCTTC

j_gene: TRBJ2-1
abundance: .
v_gene: TRBV19
d_gene: TRBD1
CDR3aa: CASRIQGSTYNEQFF
CDR3nt: TGTGCCAGTAGGATACAGGGGTCTACCTACAATGAGCAGTTCTTC

j_gene: TRBJ2-3
abundance: .
v_gene: TRBV10-3
d_gene: .
CDR3aa: CAITEFVTDTQYF
CDR3nt: TGTGCCATCACAGAATTTGTCACAGATACGCAGTATTTT

j_gene: TRBJ2-3
abundance: .
v_gene: TRBV5-1
d_gene: .
CDR3aa: CASSLKPGETQYF
CDR3nt: TGCGCCAGCAGCTTAAAACCGGGAGAAACGCAGTATTTT

j_gene: TRBJ1-1
abundance: once
v_gene: TRBV11-2
d_gene: .
CDR3aa: CASSQTGLNTEAFF
CDR3nt: TGTGCCAGCAGCCAGACAGGCCTGAACACTGAAGCTTTCTTT

j_gene: TRBJ2-7
abundance: once
v_gene: TRBV28
d_gene: .
CDR3aa: CASIPWRGGGSSYEQYF
CDR3nt: TGTGCCAGCATTCCATGGAGGGGAGGGGGGAGCTCCTACGAGCAGTACTTC

j_gene: TRBJ2-2
abundance: .
v_gene: TRBV19
d_gene: .
CDR3aa: CAIKASANTGELFF
CDR3nt: TGTGCCATTAAAGCTAGCGCGAACACCGGGGAGCTGTTTTTT

j_gene: TRBJ2-7
abundance: once
v_gene: TRBV6-5
d_gene: .
CDR3aa: CASSYDGVYEQYF
CDR3nt: TGTGCCAGCAGTTATGACGGGGTTTACGAGCAGTACTTC

j_gene: TRBJ2-7
abundance: .
v_gene: TRBV30
d_gene: .
CDR3aa: CAWMRNPRVSEQYF
CDR3nt: TGTGCCTGGATGAGGAACCCTCGTGTATCCGAGCAGTACTTC

j_gene: TRBJ2-3
abundance: .
v_gene: TRBV28
d_gene: .
CDR3aa: CASTDGIASTDTQYF
CDR3nt: TGTGCCAGCACCGATGGGATAGCTAGCACAGATACGCAGTATTTT

j_gene: TRBJ1-1
abundance: once
v_gene: TRBV7-2
d_gene: .
CDR3aa: CASSLQGLKAFF
CDR3nt: TGTGCCAGCAGCTTGCAGGGTTTGAAAGCTTTCTTT

j_gene: TRBJ1-2
abundance: .
v_gene: TRBV7-3
d_gene: TRBD1
CDR3aa: CASSFAGTGYGYTF
CDR3nt: TGTGCCAGCAGCTTCGCCGGGACAGGCTATGGCTACACCTTC

j_gene: TRBJ2-7
abundance: .
v_gene: TRBV6-5
d_gene: .
CDR3aa: CASSPLTSYEQYF
CDR3nt: TGTGCCAGCAGCCCTCTAACTTCCTACGAGCAGTACTTC

j_gene: TRBJ1-4
abundance: .
v_gene: TRBV18
d_gene: TRBD1
CDR3aa: CASSPLGTGLTNEKLFF
CDR3nt: TGTGCCAGCTCACCACTAGGGACAGGGCTGACTAATGAAAAACTGTTTTTT

j_gene: TRBJ2-7
abundance: once
v_gene: TRBV18
d_gene: .
CDR3aa: CASSNTALTGQGYEQYF
CDR3nt: TGTGCCAGCTCCAACACGGCGCTCACCGGGCAGGGCTACGAGCAGTACTTC

j_gene: TRBJ1-2
abundance: once
v_gene: TRBV19
d_gene: TRBD1
CDR3aa: CASSPGTGENYGYTF
CDR3nt: TGTGCCAGTAGTCCCGGGACAGGGGAAAACTATGGCTACACCTTC

j_gene: TRBJ1-4
abundance: .
v_gene: TRBV18
d_gene: .
CDR3aa: CASSTELGGFYHEKLFF
CDR3nt: TGTGCCAGCTCCACCGAGTTAGGAGGGTTCTATCATGAAAAACTGTTTTTT

j_gene: TRBJ1-3
abundance: .
v_gene: TRBV7-9
d_gene: TRBD1
CDR3aa: CASSKEGRGPGNTIYF
CDR3nt: TGTGCCAGCAGCAAAGAGGGCAGGGGGCCTGGAAACACCATATATTTT

j_gene: TRBJ2-3
abundance: .
v_gene: TRBV7-6
d_gene: .
CDR3aa: CASSLTLREPADTQYF
CDR3nt: TGTGCCAGCAGCTTAACTTTACGGGAGCCCGCAGATACGCAGTATTTT

j_gene: TRBJ2-5
abundance: .
v_gene: TRBV5-1
d_gene: .
CDR3aa: CASSLLAAQETQYF
CDR3nt: TGCGCCAGCAGCCTTTTAGCGGCCCAAGAGACCCAGTACTTC

j_gene: TRBJ2-2
abundance: .
v_gene: TRBV29-1
d_gene: TRBD2
CDR3aa: CSVEGLAGSTGELFF
CDR3nt: TGCAGCGTTGAAGGACTAGCGGGGTCCACCGGGGAGCTGTTTTTT

j_gene: TRBJ1-2
abundance: .
v_gene: TRBV28
d_gene: .
CDR3aa: CASSFGPGQQYGYTF
CDR3nt: TGTGCCAGCAGTTTTGGACCCGGACAGCAATATGGCTACACCTTC

j_gene: TRBJ1-5
abundance: .
v_gene: TRBV5-1
d_gene: TRBD1
CDR3aa: CASSLESGRQGGPQHF
CDR3nt: TGCGCCAGCAGCTTGGAGTCGGGACGTCAGGGGGGGCCCCAGCATTTT

j_gene: TRBJ1-4
abundance: .
v_gene: TRBV7-9
d_gene: .
CDR3aa: CASSLGTLTGEKLFF
CDR3nt: TGTGCCAGCAGCCTCGGGACTCTAACAGGTGAAAAACTGTTTTTT

j_gene: TRBJ1-3
abundance: .
v_gene: TRBV5-1
d_gene: .
CDR3aa: CASSKGSSGNTIYF
CDR3nt: TGCGCCAGCAGTAAGGGGAGCTCTGGAAACACCATATATTTT

j_gene: TRBJ2-7
abundance: .
v_gene: TRBV7-2
d_gene: .
CDR3aa: CASSLALYEQYF
CDR3nt: TGTGCCAGCAGCTTGGCCCTTTACGAGCAGTACTTC

j_gene: TRBJ2-5
abundance: .
v_gene: TRBV7-7
d_gene: .
CDR3aa: CASSLATGLETQYF
CDR3nt: TGTGCCAGCAGCTTAGCTACGGGTCTAGAGACCCAGTACTTC

j_gene: TRBJ2-1
abundance: .
v_gene: TRBV5-1
d_gene: TRBD2
CDR3aa: CASSLVAGGSEQFF
CDR3nt: TGCGCCAGCAGCTTGGTAGCGGGAGGCTCTGAGCAGTTCTTC

j_gene: TRBJ1-4
abundance: few
v_gene: TRBV9
d_gene: .
CDR3aa: CASSAGTNEKLFF
CDR3nt: TGTGCCAGCAGCGCGGGGACTAATGAAAAACTGTTTTTT

j_gene: TRBJ1-6
abundance: .
v_gene: TRBV27
d_gene: TRBD1
CDR3aa: CASSQTGENSPLHF
CDR3nt: TGTGCCAGCAGCCAGACAGGGGAGAATTCACCCCTCCACTTT

j_gene: TRBJ2-5
abundance: .
v_gene: TRBV19
d_gene: .
CDR3aa: CASSFERRGETQYF
CDR3nt: TGTGCCAGTAGTTTCGAGCGGAGGGGAGAGACCCAGTACTTC

j_gene: TRBJ2-1
abundance: .
v_gene: TRBV27
d_gene: .
CDR3aa: CASSFYDRNNEQFF
CDR3nt: TGTGCCAGCAGTTTCTACGATCGGAACAATGAGCAGTTCTTC